Each of the 18 T cell receptor beta chains below was sequenced from the same sample in a study of blood T cell repertoires in COVID-19. Only in-frame clones appear in the TCRdb table, and some are missing; sequencing was by immunoSEQ multiplex PCR. The sample includes around 68,000 clones, roughly 84% seen only once; the top ten take about 6.6%. The sample was peripheral blood. All receptors derive from a middle-aged man with active COVID-19.

Points on this clone: At one end, the junction sequence differs from germline, possibly due to a read error. The rearrangement links TRBV7-7 to TRBJ2-7, with a weak D call TRBD1 (6 bases). CDR1 is SSHAT, CDR2 FNYEAQ, per germline (reference sequence). The CDR3 has 13 amino acids. The CDR3 reads CASSLNREYEQYF. In nucleotides, the CDR3 is TGTGCTAGCAGCTTGAACAGGGAATACGAGCAGTACTTC.

V gene TRBV6-5 combines with J gene TRBJ2-7; possibly TRBD1 for D (5 bases). V was trimmed by 6 bases and J by 6 bases, leaving 12 bases between them. CDR1 is MNHEY and CDR2 is SVGAGI in the germline V gene. This CDR3 contains 12 residues. This CDR3 reads CASSPQGVEQYF. The DNA for the CDR3 is TGTGCCAGCAGCCCCCAGGGTGTCGAGCAGTACTTC.

The chain uses TRBV7-3 and TRBJ2-3; tentatively, D is TRBD2 (5 bases). The CDR3 has 16 residues. The V and J ends lost 5 bases and 4 bases respectively, with 19 bases between them. Germline assignment: CDR1 SGHTA and CDR2 FQGTGA. The CDR3 loop is CASSHTLGGGPDTQYF. The CDR3 DNA follows: TGTGCCAGCAGCCACACACTAGGAGGTGGTCCAGATACGCAGTATTTT.

V is TRBV7-2 and J is TRBJ2-1; TRBD2 agrees at 8 bases. There are 16 residues in the CDR3. Per the germline V gene, CDR1 is SGHTA and CDR2 is FQGNSA. V gave up 6 bases and J gave up 3 bases; unmatched junction bases: 10. The CDR3 DNA follows: TGTGCCAGCAGGTCTGAAGCGGGAGCAATCTACAATGAGCAGTTCTTC. It encodes CASRSEAGAIYNEQFF.

The V and J genes are TRBV28 and TRBJ2-7; 12 bases match TRBD1. V lost 5 bases to trimming and J lost 3 bases; unmatched junction nucleotides: 11. Germline CDR1 is MDHEN and CDR2 is SYDVKM. The CDR3 runs 17 residues. CDR3 bases: TGTGCCAGCAGTCAAAGCCTGGGGACAGGGGGCCTCTACGAGCAGTACTTC. Residues: CASSQSLGTGGLYEQYF.

The chain has TRBV28 and TRBJ2-1, with TRBD2 identical over 7 bases. Germline lookup yields CDR1 MDHEN and CDR2 SYDVKM. Germline trimming cut 4 bases from V and 2 bases from J; bases unmatched to any gene: 11. The CDR3 spans 17 residues. CDR3 loop: CASSSRTGTIPYNEQFF. The CDR3 DNA is TGTGCCAGCAGTTCCCGGACGGGGACTATCCCCTACAATGAGCAGTTCTTC. Combining the CDR3 with reference TRBV28 and TRBJ2-1 gives the whole variable domain DVKVTQSSRYLVKRTGEKVFLECVQDMDHENMFWYRQDPGLGLRLIYFSYDVKMKEKGDIPEGYSVSREKKERFSLILESASTNQTSMYLCASSSRTGTIPYNEQFFGPGTRLTVL.

The rearrangement links TRBV6-6 to TRBJ2-7; 12 bases fit TRBD2. Per the germline V gene, CDR1 is MNHNY and CDR2 is SVGAGI (reference sequence). The J segment lost 3 bases and the V segment lost 6 bases, leaving 3 bases of the junction unmatched. The CDR3 spans 14 residues. CDR3 protein: CASRRTSGIYEQYF. CDR3 nucleotides: TGTGCCAGCAGACGGACTAGCGGGATCTACGAGCAGTACTTC.

This chain connects TRBV28 to TRBJ1-2, with 12 positions matching TRBD1. V gave up 3 bases and J gave up 3 bases; unmatched junction bases: 14. The CDR3 is 19 residues long. Germline values: CDR1 MDHEN, CDR2 SYDVKM. CDR3 residues: CASSFPLPGQGALDYGYTF. The DNA for the CDR3 is TGTGCCAGCAGTTTCCCCCTACCGGGACAGGGGGCTCTAGACTATGGCTACACCTTC.

This chain connects TRBV18 to TRBJ1-3; TRBD1 is a possible D gene (5 bases). Germline V gene sequence: CDR1 KGHSH, CDR2 LQKENI. The V end lost 4 bases, the J end lost 0 bases, and 10 bases lay between the germline ends. The CDR3 extends over 15 amino acids. CDR3 sequence: CASSLFDSSGNTIYF. In DNA, the CDR3 is TGTGCCAGCTCACTCTTCGACAGCTCTGGAAACACCATATATTTT.

V usage is TRBV2 and J usage is TRBJ1-1, with 8 bases fitting TRBD1. With V trimmed by 5 bases and J by 4 bases, 6 bases remained unmatched. In germline, CDR1 is SNHLY, CDR2 FYNNEI. The CDR3 consists of 14 residues. DNA of the CDR3: TGTGCCAGCAGTTCTGGACAGGGCGGCACTGAAGCTTTCTTT. This sequence encodes CASSSGQGGTEAFF.

This rearrangement joins TRBV7-2 to TRBJ2-1; weak D call: TRBD1 (5 bases). V lost 8 bases and J lost 0, with 11 bases in between. The CDR3 runs to 14 residues. Germline V lookup: CDR1 SGHTA, CDR2 FQGNSA. In DNA, the CDR3 is TGTGCCAGCGAGTCAGGGTTCTCCTACAATGAGCAGTTCTTC. This translates into CASESGFSYNEQFF.

This chain connects TRBV9 to TRBJ2-3; D is possibly TRBD2 (6 bases). The CDR3 covers 15 residues. CDR1 and CDR2 from the germline V gene are SGDLS and YYNGEE. The germline V and J ends were trimmed by 4 bases and 6 bases, with 18 bases remaining between them. The CDR3, as DNA: TGTGCCAGCAGCTCCAACGTGGGGGGATTGGATACGCAGTATTTT. It specifies CASSSNVGGLDTQYF.

The V and J genes are TRBV18 and TRBJ1-1, with D perhaps matching TRBD1 (6 bases). The germline gives CDR1 KGHSH, CDR2 LQKENI. The CDR3 is 15 residues long. Trimming removed 1 base at V and 6 bases at J, with 15 bases between. CDR3 DNA sequence: TGTGCCAGCTCACCACTGCCGAACAGGGACGCTGAAGCTTTCTTT. Protein: CASSPLPNRDAEAFF.

V and J are TRBV6-5 and TRBJ2-5; D is perhaps TRBD1 (6 bases). Germline-derived CDR1 and CDR2 are MNHEY and SVGAGI. V lost 0 bases and J 4 bases, leaving 9 bases between the germline ends. The CDR3 covers 14 residues. The CDR3 is CASSYSRRGETQYF. The DNA of the CDR3 is TGTGCCAGCAGTTACTCGCGCAGGGGAGAGACCCAGTACTTC.

In DNA form, the CDR3 reads TGTGCCAGCAGCTACGCCAGACAGGCGGAGACCCAGTACTTC. This gives the protein CASSYARQAETQYF. The rearrangement joins TRBV6-6 to TRBJ2-5, with D possibly matching TRBD1 (6 bases). The CDR3 length is 14 residues. V was cut by 6 bases and J by 5 bases, with 16 bases left in between. Germline assignment: CDR1 MNHNY and CDR2 SVGAGI (reference sequence).

CDR3 in DNA: TGCGCCAGCAGCCCGCCGGGACTAGCGGGGGAGGCGCAGTATTTT. Amino acids: CASSPPGLAGEAQYF. The chain carries TRBV5-1 and TRBJ2-3; TRBD2 aligns across 14 bases. The length of the CDR3 is 15 residues. Losses at the gene ends were 4 bases for V and 10 bases for J; bases not matched to a gene: 8. The germline V gene has CDR1 SGHRS and CDR2 YFSETQ.

This clone was recorded a few times. The chain joins TRBV7-9 to TRBJ2-7, with TRBD1 matching 8 bases. There are 15 residues in the CDR3. Per the germline V gene, CDR1 is SEHNR and CDR2 is FQNEAQ (reference sequence). V gave up 5 bases and J gave up 2 bases; unmatched junction bases: 8. This CDR3 is CASSLGQGKTYEQYF. In DNA, the CDR3 is TGTGCCAGCAGCCTCGGACAGGGAAAAACCTACGAGCAGTACTTC.

This sequence joins TRBV7-2 and TRBJ1-6; D unresolved. The CDR3 is 13 residues long. Germline V lookup: CDR1 SGHTA, CDR2 FQGNSA. Trimming stripped 5 bases from V and 7 bases from J, with 9 bases between. The chain's CDR3 is CASSVSWNSPLHF. The DNA for the CDR3 is TGTGCCAGCAGCGTAAGCTGGAATTCACCCCTCCACTTT.